Presented here are 30 T cell receptor beta chains from one specimen sequenced in a study of blood T cell repertoires in COVID-19. Clones were read by immunoSEQ multiplex PCR, and TCRdb kept only the in-frame ones, dropping some. The sample lists 150,000 to 200,000 clones, 65% to 85% occurring once. Sequencing input: peripheral blood. The origin of the receptors is a woman older than 75 with active or convalescent COVID-19.

This clone has only one observation. V is TRBV30 and J is TRBJ1-2, with D maybe TRBD1 (5 bases). V shed 4 bases and J shed 2 bases, with 8 bases lying between them. CDR1 is GTSNPN, CDR2 SVGIG, per germline (reference sequence). CDR3 length equals 12 residues. The CDR3 DNA sequence: TGTGCCTGGAATGCAGGGAACTATGGCTACACCTTC. As protein: CAWNAGNYGYTF. The full variable domain, completed using reference TRBV30 and TRBJ1-2, is SQTIHQWPATLVQPVGSPLSLECTVEGTSNPNLYWYRQAAGRGLQLLFYSVGIGQISSEVPQNLSASRPQDRQFILSSKKLLLSDSGFYLCAWNAGNYGYTFGSGTRLTVV.

The genes are TRBV7-8 and TRBJ1-1, with D hard to call. This CDR3 has 12 residues. Germline loops: CDR1 SGHVS, CDR2 FQNEAQ. Trimming cost V 5 bases and J 5 bases, with 9 bases left between them. The CDR3 loop is CASSPSRTEAFF. Written as DNA, the CDR3 is TGTGCCAGCAGCCCTTCGAGGACTGAAGCTTTCTTT.

The chain is built from TRBV7-6 and TRBJ1-1; no reliable D call. The V gene's germline CDR1 is SGHVS and CDR2 FNYEAQ. This CDR3 contains 13 residues. V dropped 5 bases and J dropped 4 bases, with 11 bases sitting between them. The CDR3 region is CASSISGGTEAFF. CDR3 nucleotides: TGTGCCAGCAGCATTTCGGGAGGCACTGAAGCTTTCTTT.

The rearrangement uses TRBV19 and TRBJ1-6; D perhaps matches TRBD1 (6 bases). This CDR3 has 15 amino acids. With 5 bases removed from V and 7 bases from J, the gap between germline ends came to 15 bases. The V gene's germline CDR1 is LNHDA and CDR2 SQIVND (reference sequence). The CDR3: CASSERGNLNSPLHF. The CDR3 bases are TGTGCCAGTAGTGAAAGGGGGAATTTGAATTCACCCCTCCACTTT. The full variable domain, in which reference TRBV19 and TRBJ1-6 provide the parts outside the CDR3, is DGGITQSPKYLFRKEGQNVTLSCEQNLNHDAMYWYRQDPGQGLRLIYYSQIVNDFQKGDIAEGYSVSREKKESFPLTVTSAQKNPTAFYLCASSERGNLNSPLHFGNGTRLTVT.

This clone was counted only a few times. V and J are TRBV5-8 and TRBJ2-2; 7 bases match TRBD2. The CDR3 sequence is 14 residues long. The J segment lost 1 base and the V segment lost 4 bases, leaving 1 base of the junction unmatched. Germline loops: CDR1 SGHTS, CDR2 YDEGEE. The DNA of the CDR3 is TGTGCCAGCAGCCGGGGGGTGAACACCGGGGAGCTGTTTTTT. This encodes CASSRGVNTGELFF.

This clone was picked up a small number of times. This rearrangement joins TRBV5-1 to TRBJ1-2, with 8 bases lining up with TRBD1. The CDR3 runs to 13 residues. CDR1 and CDR2 from the germline V gene are SGHRS and YFSETQ. Unmatched junction bases numbered 6, after V lost 2 bases and J lost 9 bases. The CDR3 DNA reads TGCGCCAGCAGCTTACAGGGGGGGATCAGCTACACCTTC. It translates to CASSLQGGISYTF. Filled out from reference TRBV5-1 and TRBJ1-2, the complete variable domain reads KAGVTQTPRYLIKTRGQQVTLSCSPISGHRSVSWYQQTPGQGLQFLFEYFSETQRNKGNFPGRFSGRQFSNSRSEMNVSTLELGDSALYLCASSLQGGISYTFGSGTRLTVV.

V gene TRBV5-1 combines with J gene TRBJ2-1; 8 positions match TRBD1. V was pared by 4 bases and J by 4 bases, with 7 bases of the junction left unmatched. CDR1 is SGHRS, CDR2 YFSETQ, per germline. This CDR3 contains 15 residues. The CDR3 here is CASSPGTGSYNEQFF. CDR3 DNA sequence: TGCGCCAGCAGCCCCGGGACAGGATCTTACAATGAGCAGTTCTTC.

This sequence joins TRBV6-5 and TRBJ1-5, with D unresolved. Trimming shortened V by 2 bases and J by 0 bases, and 8 bases separated the two germline ends. CDR1 is MNHEY and CDR2 is SVGAGI in the germline V gene. This CDR3 has 15 residues. The CDR3 sequence: CASSYAQNSNQPQHF. The CDR3, as DNA: TGTGCCAGCAGTTACGCACAGAATAGCAATCAGCCCCAGCATTTT.

For the CDR3, the DNA is TGTGCCAGCAGCGTGGCAACGGGGAACACTGAAGCTTTCTTT. It is translated as CASSVATGNTEAFF. The chain combines TRBV9 with TRBJ1-1; D is ambiguous. CDR1 is SGDLS and CDR2 is YYNGEE in the germline V gene. Trimming cost V 2 bases and J 1 base, with 9 bases left between them. The length of the CDR3 is 14 residues.

This rearrangement joins TRBV6-2 or TRBV6-3 to TRBJ1-5; perhaps TRBD1 as D (5 bases). The V gene lost 4 bases and the J gene lost 2 bases, with 12 bases spanning the gap. Germline V gene sequence: CDR1 MNHEY, CDR2 SVGEGT. The CDR3 has 15 residues. This CDR3 is CASSSPGGGNQPQHF. Here the CDR3 DNA reads TGTGCCAGCAGTTCCCCGGGAGGGGGCAATCAGCCCCAGCATTTT.

This clone appeared a single time. J is TRBJ2-3 and V is TRBV10-3, with 8 bases aligning to TRBD1. V lost 11 bases to trimming and J lost 7 bases; unmatched junction nucleotides: 11. CDR1 and CDR2 (germline): ENHRY, SYGVKD. This CDR3 comprises 13 residues. CDR3 sequence: CAAQGQGAHTQYF. The CDR3 nucleotides are TGTGCCGCCCAAGGGCAGGGGGCTCATACGCAGTATTTT.

The V gene is TRBV19, the J gene TRBJ2-1; 8 bases are shared with TRBD2. Trimming took 3 bases from V and 9 from J; bases not matched to a gene: 7. The CDR3 runs 14 residues. The germline V gene has CDR1 LNHDA and CDR2 SQIVND (reference sequence). The CDR3 DNA follows: TGTGCCAGTAGTATGATTGCGGGGGGCTTTGAGCAGTTCTTC. As protein: CASSMIAGGFEQFF.

The chain uses TRBV28 and TRBJ1-1, with 8 positions matching TRBD1. Germline loops: CDR1 MDHEN, CDR2 SYDVKM. This CDR3 comprises 12 residues. The V segment lost 2 bases and the J segment 10 bases; nucleotides outside the gene matches: 3. In DNA, the CDR3 is TGTGCCAGCAGTTTAGGGGACAGGAGAGCTTTCTTT. Translated, it gives CASSLGDRRAFF.

This clone was picked up one time. CDR3 DNA sequence: TGTGCCAGCAGCTCCCCCTCCGGGACAGGTAACCAGCCCCAGCATTTT. This gives the protein CASSSPSGTGNQPQHF. The chain is built from TRBV7-8 and TRBJ1-5; 8 nucleotides line up with TRBD1. Germline V CDR1 and CDR2: SGHVS, FQNEAQ. V gave up 4 bases and J gave up 7 bases; unmatched junction bases: 12. The CDR3 spans 16 residues.

This clone was observed a few times. The genes are TRBV5-6 and TRBJ1-2; 10 bases match TRBD1. Trimming removed 3 bases from V and 4 bases from J; junction bases left unmatched: 6. Germline-derived CDR1 and CDR2 are SGHDT and YYEEEE. This CDR3 has 15 amino acids. The CDR3 here is CASSSGDRGLYGYTF. CDR3 coding DNA: TGTGCCAGCAGCTCAGGGGACAGGGGACTCTATGGCTACACCTTC.

This chain's CDR3 is CASSPRQGYDTEAFF. The CDR3 bases are TGTGCCAGCTCACCACGTCAGGGGTATGACACTGAAGCTTTCTTT. The rearrangement uses TRBV18 and TRBJ1-1; D perhaps matches TRBD1 (6 bases). V was cut by 1 base and J by 3 bases, with 12 bases left in between. The V gene's germline CDR1 is KGHSH and CDR2 LQKENI. The CDR3 consists of 15 residues.

The chain employs TRBV11-2 and TRBJ1-1; D gene unclear. V was pared by 5 bases and J by 5 bases, with 12 bases between. This CDR3 region has 13 residues. The germline CDR1 and CDR2 sequences are SGHAT and FQNNGV. The CDR3: CASSQGRETEAFF. The CDR3 bases are TGTGCCAGCAGCCAAGGGAGGGAAACTGAAGCTTTCTTT.

This chain links TRBV7-8 with TRBJ2-2, with TRBD1 identical over 12 bases. V was pared by 5 bases and J by 5 bases, with 9 bases of the junction left unmatched. The germline V gene has CDR1 SGHVS and CDR2 FQNEAQ. The CDR3 runs 17 residues. The CDR3 DNA sequence: TGTGCCAGCAGCCCTAAGGGACAGGGGGCGAGTACCGGGGAGCTGTTTTTT. It codes for CASSPKGQGASTGELFF.

This chain joins TRBV2 and TRBJ2-6; tentatively, D is TRBD1 (6 bases). Trimming removed 5 bases at V and 4 bases at J, with 15 bases between. This CDR3 spans 16 amino acids. The germline V gene encodes CDR1 SNHLY and CDR2 FYNNEI. The CDR3 here is CASSLTGRIGANVLTF. In nucleotides, the CDR3 is TGTGCCAGCAGTTTGACAGGCCGCATAGGGGCCAACGTCCTGACTTTC.

J is TRBJ2-2 and V is TRBV27, with TRBD2 matching over 7 bases. J lost 4 bases, V lost 0 bases, and 14 bases had no gene match. From germline, CDR1 is MNHEY and CDR2 SMNVEV (reference sequence). The CDR3 covers 19 residues. For the CDR3, the DNA is TGTGCCAGCAGTTTATCGAATCCCACGGGGGGAACGTTCACCGGGGAGCTGTTTTTT. Protein sequence: CASSLSNPTGGTFTGELFF.

The rearrangement uses TRBV19 and TRBJ1-5; 8 positions agree with TRBD1. V gave up 4 bases and J gave up 2 bases; unmatched junction bases: 10. CDR1 and CDR2 from the germline V gene are LNHDA and SQIVND (reference sequence). CDR3 length: 17 amino acids. This CDR3 reads CASSRQGTRVGNQPQHF. CDR3 bases: TGTGCCAGTAGTAGACAGGGGACTCGAGTAGGCAATCAGCCCCAGCATTTT. Based on the CDR3 plus reference TRBV19 and TRBJ1-5, the full variable domain is DGGITQSPKYLFRKEGQNVTLSCEQNLNHDAMYWYRQDPGQGLRLIYYSQIVNDFQKGDIAEGYSVSREKKESFPLTVTSAQKNPTAFYLCASSRQGTRVGNQPQHFGDGTRLSIL.

The V and J genes are TRBV19 and TRBJ1-4; 9 nucleotides match TRBD1. This CDR3 comprises 13 residues. Germline V gives CDR1 LNHDA, CDR2 SQIVND (reference sequence). With 4 bases clipped from V and 8 bases from J, the junction kept 2 bases outside the gene matches. Written as DNA, the CDR3 is TGTGCCAGTAGTAGGACAGGGGAAGAAAAACTGTTTTTT. This encodes CASSRTGEEKLFF.

The genes are TRBV29-1 and TRBJ1-1; maybe TRBD1 (5 bases). V gave up 3 bases and J gave up 0 bases, with 11 bases separating them. The CDR3 loop spans 14 amino acids. Germline V gives CDR1 SQVTM, CDR2 ANQGSEA. The CDR3 DNA is TGCAGCGTTGAGGGTCCAGGGATGAACACTGAAGCTTTCTTT. This translates into CSVEGPGMNTEAFF. Together with reference TRBV29-1 and TRBJ1-1, the CDR3 gives the full variable domain: SAVISQKPSRDICQRGTSLTIQCQVDSQVTMMFWYRQQPGQSLTLIATANQGSEATYESGFVIDKFPISRPNLTFSTLTVSNMSPEDSSIYLCSVEGPGMNTEAFFGQGTRLTVV.

The chain uses TRBV11-2 and TRBJ1-2; 8 bases are shared with TRBD1. J was trimmed by 4 bases and V by 3 bases; bases with no gene match: 7. This CDR3 spans 15 amino acids. CDR1 is SGHAT and CDR2 is FQNNGV in the germline V gene. This CDR3 is CASSFDRGDTYGYTF. Written as DNA, the CDR3 is TGTGCCAGCAGCTTCGACAGGGGAGATACCTATGGCTACACCTTC.

This chain uses TRBV5-1 with TRBJ1-1, with TRBD1 matching over 8 bases. V trimming: 0 bases; J trimming: 1 base; junction bases outside the gene matches: 5. Germline V gene sequence: CDR1 SGHRS, CDR2 YFSETQ. The CDR3 is made up of 16 amino acids. The CDR3 region has the DNA TGCGCCAGCAGCTTGGGGACAGGGTACACGAACACTGAAGCTTTCTTT. Translating gives CASSLGTGYTNTEAFF.

V and J are TRBV2 and TRBJ1-2; possibly TRBD1 for D (6 bases). The length of the CDR3 is 17 residues. Per germline, CDR1 SNHLY and CDR2 FYNNEI. Trimming shortened V by 5 bases and J by 0 bases, and 19 bases separated the two germline ends. CDR3 residues: CASSPQRGGTANYGYTF. CDR3 nucleotides: TGTGCCAGCAGTCCCCAGAGGGGGGGGACCGCTAACTATGGCTACACCTTC.

The V gene is TRBV9, the J gene TRBJ1-2; TRBD1 matches at 12 bases. V lost 2 bases, J lost 5 bases, and 10 bases stayed unmatched. CDR1 and CDR2 from the germline V gene are SGDLS and YYNGEE. This CDR3 is 17 amino acids long. Here the CDR3 DNA reads TGTGCCAGCAGCGTCGGCCGGGACAGGGGGCTAGGATATGGCTACACCTTC. Protein product: CASSVGRDRGLGYGYTF.

This clone occurred a few times. This chain joins TRBV6-1 and TRBJ1-5, with D perhaps matching TRBD1 (5 bases). The germline V gene encodes CDR1 MNHNS and CDR2 SASEGT. The V and J ends lost 0 bases and 3 bases respectively, with 9 bases between them. This CDR3 region has 15 residues. CDR3 in amino acids: CASSEAAGINQPQHF. The CDR3 DNA reads TGTGCCAGCAGTGAAGCGGCAGGGATCAATCAGCCCCAGCATTTT.

This clone has a handful of counts. V gene TRBV27 combines with J gene TRBJ2-3; TRBD2 aligns across 8 bases. Per germline, CDR1 MNHEY and CDR2 SMNVEV (reference sequence). V lost 5 bases and J lost 0; bases outside the gene matches: 16. The CDR3 covers 19 residues. The CDR3 DNA reads TGTGCCAGCAGTCCTACGCCGGGGTTGCGGGGGGCGAGCACAGATACGCAGTATTTT. Amino acids: CASSPTPGLRGASTDTQYF.

The V and J genes are TRBV4-3 and TRBJ1-4; no firm D call. V gave up 3 bases and J gave up 4 bases, with 9 bases separating them. CDR3 length equals 14 residues. Germline CDR1 and CDR2: LGHNA and YSLEER. The CDR3 sequence is CASSHSGNNEKLFF. The CDR3 nucleotides read TGCGCCAGCAGCCACTCGGGGAATAATGAAAAACTGTTTTTT.